Following are 19 T cell receptor beta chains from one sample sequenced in a study of blood T cell repertoires in COVID-19. Measured with immunoSEQ multiplex PCR; TCRdb has only the in-frame clones, and not every one. Of 240,000 or so clones in the sample, just under 85% are singletons; the top ten hold roughly 9.6%. The specimen was peripheral blood. The receptors were gathered from a woman aged 80 or over with acute or convalescent COVID-19.

The CDR3 here is CASNLTGGEPNQPQHF. Here the CDR3 DNA reads TGTGCCAGCAACCTCACAGGGGGCGAACCCAATCAGCCCCAGCATTTT. The chain combines TRBV6-4 with TRBJ1-5, with 9 bases fitting TRBD1. CDR1 is MRHNA, CDR2 SNTAGT, per germline. The CDR3 totals 16 residues. V shed 7 bases, J shed 3 bases, and the junction held 10 bases outside the gene matches.

The chain carries TRBV7-2 and TRBJ1-6; D remains ambiguous. V lost 7 bases to trimming and J lost 9 bases, with 16 bases between them. The CDR3 length is 14 residues. CDR1 and CDR2 (germline): SGHTA, FQGNSA. CDR3 bases: TGTGCCAGCACCTCTTTGAGGGTTGGTTCACCCCTCCACTTT. Residues: CASTSLRVGSPLHF.

The CDR3 nucleotides read TGTGCCAGCAGCTTAGCGGGACAGGCGGGTTCACCCCTCCACTTT. It is translated as CASSLAGQAGSPLHF. The rearrangement links TRBV7-9 to TRBJ1-6; TRBD1 aligns across 8 bases. CDR1 and CDR2 from the germline V gene are SEHNR and FQNEAQ (reference sequence). The CDR3 consists of 15 residues. The ends lost 0 bases at V and 9 bases at J; junction bases unmatched: 4.

The chain couples TRBV2 to TRBJ2-1, with TRBD1 matching 9 bases. Losses at the gene ends were 5 bases for V and 4 bases for J; bases not matched to a gene: 6. Germline CDR1 is SNHLY and CDR2 is FYNNEI. The CDR3 has 15 amino acids. DNA for the CDR3: TGTGCCAGCAGTCCGGGACAGGGCCAATACAATGAGCAGTTCTTC. The encoded protein is CASSPGQGQYNEQFF.

The rearrangement joins TRBV4-2 to TRBJ2-3, with 7 bases that match TRBD2. The CDR3 runs 17 residues. The V segment lost 0 bases and the J segment 4 bases; nucleotides outside the gene matches: 10. In germline, CDR1 is LGHNA, CDR2 YNFKEQ. The CDR3 reads CASSQDGTSGVPDTQYF. The CDR3 DNA sequence: TGTGCCAGCAGCCAAGATGGGACCAGCGGGGTACCAGATACGCAGTATTTT.

J is TRBJ2-2 and V is TRBV29-1, with a weak D call TRBD2 (5 bases). V lost 1 base to trimming and J lost 3 bases, with 9 bases between them. Germline V gene sequence: CDR1 SQVTM, CDR2 ANQGSEA. The CDR3 has 14 residues. CDR3: CSVEGKRYTGELFF. In nucleotides, the CDR3 is TGCAGCGTTGAAGGAAAGCGGTACACCGGGGAGCTGTTTTTT.

The rearrangement uses TRBV4-2 and TRBJ1-6; D is uncertain. CDR1 is LGHNA, CDR2 YNFKEQ, per germline. The CDR3 consists of 13 residues. Trimming stripped 3 bases from V and 7 bases from J, with 7 bases between. In nucleotides, the CDR3 is TGTGCCAGCAGCCAGGTCGAGAATTCACCCCTCCACTTT. This translates into CASSQVENSPLHF.

The genes are TRBV3-1 (or the pseudogene TRBV3-2) and TRBJ2-1; D might be TRBD2 (5 bases). The germline V and J ends were trimmed by 2 bases and 6 bases, with 8 bases remaining between them. This CDR3 contains 13 residues. Germline assignment: CDR1 LGHDT and CDR2 YNNKEL (reference sequence). The CDR3 sequence is CASSQIGINEQFF. CDR3 coding DNA: TGTGCCAGCAGCCAAATCGGGATCAATGAGCAGTTCTTC.

The rearrangement links TRBV4-1 to TRBJ2-1; 9 nucleotides agree with TRBD2. The germline CDR1 and CDR2 sequences are MGHRA and YSYEKL. There are 18 residues in the CDR3. V trimming: 4 bases; J trimming: 0 bases; junction bases outside the gene matches: 10. CDR3 bases: TGCGCCAGCAGCCGGAACGCGGTAGCGGGGGCCTCCTACAATGAGCAGTTCTTC. This sequence encodes CASSRNAVAGASYNEQFF.

The chain uses TRBV12-3 or TRBV12-4 and TRBJ2-7; D is undetermined. V was pared by 3 bases and J by 1 base, with 7 bases between. CDR3 length: 13 residues. CDR3 sequence reads: CASSLAQSYEQYF. The CDR3 nucleotides are TGTGCCAGCAGTTTGGCCCAATCCTACGAGCAGTACTTC.

J is TRBJ1-2 and V is TRBV28, with D tentatively TRBD1 (6 bases). Deletions cut 4 bases from V and 4 bases from J, with 16 bases between. CDR3 length: 15 amino acids. Germline lookup yields CDR1 MDHEN and CDR2 SYDVKM. In DNA, the CDR3 is TGTGCCAGCAGTTCCCCGGGGGGGGGCGGCTATGGCTACACCTTC. Amino acid sequence: CASSSPGGGGYGYTF.

The chain is built from TRBV5-1 and TRBJ2-7; D unclear. CDR1 and CDR2 from the germline V gene are SGHRS and YFSETQ. This CDR3 comprises 12 residues. V was pared by 6 bases and J by 7 bases, with 14 bases between. CDR3 bases: TGCGCCAGCATAGAGGAGACCGGGGAGCAGTACTTC. Residues: CASIEETGEQYF.

This chain joins TRBV6-5 and TRBJ1-2; D remains ambiguous. Germline assignment: CDR1 MNHEY and CDR2 SVGAGI. With 5 bases removed from V and 2 bases from J, the gap between germline ends came to 9 bases. The CDR3 length is 13 residues. The CDR3 region has the DNA TGTGCCAGCAGTACGGGATCCAACTATGGCTACACCTTC. It is translated as CASSTGSNYGYTF.

The J gene is TRBJ1-2, the V gene TRBV5-6, with 7 bases aligning to TRBD1. CDR3 size: 14 residues. From germline, CDR1 is SGHDT and CDR2 YYEEEE. The V gene end was trimmed by 1 base and the J gene end by 9 bases; junction bases not matched to a gene: 9. For the CDR3, the DNA is TGTGCCAGCAGCTTGACGCGACAGGGTTTGAGCTACACCTTC. Its protein product is CASSLTRQGLSYTF.

The chain has TRBV7-3 and TRBJ1-6; TRBD1 is a possible D gene (6 bases). The CDR3 length is 19 residues. V dropped 3 bases and J dropped 4 bases, with 22 bases sitting between them. CDR1 and CDR2 (germline): SGHTA, FQGTGA. The DNA for the CDR3 is TGTGCCAGCAGCTTGGATTGGAATCCGGGACATCGATATAATTCACCCCTCCACTTT. This encodes CASSLDWNPGHRYNSPLHF. Full variable domain (remainder filled in from reference TRBV7-3 and TRBJ1-6): GAGVSQTPSNKVTEKGKYVELRCDPISGHTALYWYRQSLGQGPEFLIYFQGTGAADDSGLPNDRFFAVRPEGSVSTLKIQRTERGDSAVYLCASSLDWNPGHRYNSPLHFGNGTRLTVT.

This chain uses TRBV28 with TRBJ2-5; 9 positions match TRBD1. The CDR3 contains 15 residues. The J segment lost 4 bases and the V segment lost 2 bases, leaving 5 bases of the junction unmatched. CDR1 and CDR2 from the germline V gene are MDHEN and SYDVKM. CDR3 nucleotide sequence: TGTGCCAGCAGTTTAGGGACAGGGATAAGAGAGACCCAGTACTTC. Its translation: CASSLGTGIRETQYF.

The gene calls are TRBV5-6 and TRBJ2-5; 7 bases are shared with TRBD1. CDR1 is SGHDT and CDR2 is YYEEEE in the germline V gene. The CDR3 is 14 residues long. J was trimmed by 5 bases and V by 1 base; bases with no gene match: 5. CDR3 DNA: TGTGCCAGCAGCTTGAGGGGGCCGGGGGAGACCCAGTACTTC. It is translated as CASSLRGPGETQYF.

This sequence joins TRBV9 and TRBJ2-3, with 8 bases aligning to TRBD2. The junction had 12 bases not matched to a gene; V was cut back by 3 bases and J by 3 bases. The length of the CDR3 is 17 residues. Per germline, CDR1 SGDLS and CDR2 YYNGEE. CDR3 sequence (DNA): TGTGCCAGCAGCGGGACCCTCGGGAGGGTGGGAACAGATACGCAGTATTTT. It codes for CASSGTLGRVGTDTQYF.

V usage is TRBV11-2 and J usage is TRBJ1-5, with 7 bases that match TRBD1. The CDR3 sequence is 15 residues long. Germline lookup yields CDR1 SGHAT and CDR2 FQNNGV. Germline trimming cut 3 bases from V and 0 bases from J; bases unmatched to any gene: 2. The CDR3: CASSLGTASNQPQHF. As DNA, the CDR3 is TGTGCCAGCAGCTTGGGGACAGCTAGCAATCAGCCCCAGCATTTT.